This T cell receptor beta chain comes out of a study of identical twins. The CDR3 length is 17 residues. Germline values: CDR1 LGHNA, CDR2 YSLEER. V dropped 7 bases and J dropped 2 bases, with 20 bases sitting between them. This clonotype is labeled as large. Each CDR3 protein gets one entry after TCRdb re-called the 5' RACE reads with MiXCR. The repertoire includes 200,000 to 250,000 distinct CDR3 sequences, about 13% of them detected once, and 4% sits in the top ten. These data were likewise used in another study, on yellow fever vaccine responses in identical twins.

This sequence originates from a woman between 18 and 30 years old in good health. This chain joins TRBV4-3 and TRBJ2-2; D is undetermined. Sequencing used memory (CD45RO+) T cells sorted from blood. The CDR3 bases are TGCGCCAGCATTCTCCCTTTTGGCGATCTTAACACCGGGGAGCTGTTTTTT. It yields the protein CASILPFGDLNTGELFF.